These 19 T cell receptor delta chains originate from one sample sequenced in a study of Vδ1+ human thymocytes listed by TCRdb under 2018. The investigation overall reported the following: In contrast to oligoclonal peripheral blood repertoires, thymic TRG and TRD repertoires appeared to be highly polyclonal with Gaussian CDR3 length distributions.

No cognate antigen is known for these TCRs. TCRdb lists the instrument as Illumina MiSeq. RNA extraction was performed with the RNeasy mini kit, and reverse transcription was done with Superscript III. CDR3 amplicons were produced by multiplex PCR using pooled V-gene forward primers and a constant-region reverse primer with Illumina adaptor overhangs. Clones were re-identified by TCRdb from the public reads with CATT, and rows with the same DNA were merged. The sample table holds some 55,000 delta-chain clones, of which roughly 15% were seen once. The ten top clones hold under 0.55% of the sample. Sequenced sample: Vdelta1+ gamma-delta thymocytes from the thymus. What the cell subset or site label conveys for this sample: FACS-sorted CD3+ TCRalphabeta- TCRVdelta1+ TCRVdelta2- thymocytes. These TCRs come from a boy younger than two who had congenital heart surgery.

This chain uses TRDV1 with TRDJ1; 7 bases line up with TRDD3. Trimming took 1 base from V and 0 from J; bases not matched to a gene: 17. Germline V gene sequence: CDR1 TSWWSYY, CDR2 QGS. This CDR3 spans 20 amino acids. The CDR3 here is CALGERPGGEHSTYTDKLIF. CDR3 in DNA: TGTGCTCTTGGGGAACGCCCTGGGGGGGAACACAGTACGTACACCGATAAACTCATCTTT.

This clone was counted only a few times. The chain links TRDV1 to TRDJ1, with TRDD3 matching over 8 bases. The germline gives CDR1 TSWWSYY, CDR2 QGS. This CDR3 is built from 22 residues. With V trimmed by 1 base and J by 3 bases, 25 bases remained unmatched. The CDR3 DNA reads as TGTGCTCTTGGGGAACCAGACCCTATCTGGGTGGGGGATGCGGGCCGCCCCGATAAACTCATCTTT. This encodes CALGEPDPIWVGDAGRPDKLIF.

The chain recombines TRDV1 with TRDJ1, with TRDD3 matching over 9 bases. Trimming removed 3 bases from V and 1 base from J; junction bases left unmatched: 6. This CDR3 contains 16 residues. CDR1 and CDR2 from the germline V gene are TSWWSYY and QGS. CDR3 DNA sequence: TGTGCTCTTGGGGACTACGGGGGATACCGCACCGATAAACTCATCTTT. As protein: CALGDYGGYRTDKLIF.

This clone was seen only once. The chain carries TRDV1 and TRDJ1; 8 nucleotides match TRDD3. With 1 base clipped from V and 8 bases from J, the junction kept 15 bases outside the gene matches. Germline values: CDR1 TSWWSYY, CDR2 QGS. The CDR3 spans 17 residues. CDR3 bases: TGTGCTCTTGGGGAACCTCTGGCCCCGGGGGATAGGGAGAAACTCATCTTT. It codes for CALGEPLAPGDREKLIF.

The chain couples TRDV1 to TRDJ2, with TRDD3 identical over 9 bases. Looked up from germline, CDR1 is TSWWSYY and CDR2 is QGS. The CDR3 length is 16 residues. The V segment lost 10 bases and the J segment 1 base; nucleotides outside the gene matches: 10. CDR3 sequence: CAPVFNWGSLTAQLFF. CDR3 nucleotide sequence: TGTGCTCCTGTTTTCAACTGGGGGAGTTTGACAGCACAACTCTTCTTT.

This clone was detected a few times. The J gene is TRDJ1, the V gene TRDV1, with unresolved D. The CDR3 has 15 amino acids. V was trimmed by 0 bases and J by 3 bases, leaving 11 bases between them. The germline CDR1 and CDR2 sequences are TSWWSYY and QGS. CDR3 amino acids: CALGELVRTPDKLIF. The CDR3 coding sequence is TGTGCTCTTGGGGAACTGGTCAGGACCCCCGATAAACTCATCTTT.

There are a few counts of this clone. The V gene is TRDV1, the J gene TRDJ1; 11 bases align to TRDD3. This CDR3 spans 20 amino acids. Germline lookup yields CDR1 TSWWSYY and CDR2 QGS. J was trimmed by 1 base and V by 0 bases; bases with no gene match: 13. The CDR3 protein is CALGELVSTTGGYPTDKLIF. The CDR3, as DNA: TGTGCTCTTGGGGAACTCGTCTCCACCACTGGGGGATATCCCACCGATAAACTCATCTTT.

The chain uses TRDV1 and TRDJ1; 9 bases align to TRDD3. The CDR3 covers 24 residues. In germline, CDR1 is TSWWSYY, CDR2 QGS. The V and J ends lost 2 bases and 0 bases, in that order; junction bases with no gene match: 28. The chain's CDR3 is CALGEGVKIPTATGGLPHTDKLIF. The CDR3, as DNA: TGTGCTCTTGGGGAAGGTGTAAAAATTCCTACAGCGACTGGGGGACTCCCCCACACCGATAAACTCATCTTT.

The chain uses TRDV1 and TRDJ1, with D possibly being TRDD3 (5 bases). The CDR3 runs to 21 residues. From germline, CDR1 is TSWWSYY and CDR2 QGS. V lost 0 bases and J lost 0, with 26 bases in between. CDR3 in DNA: TGTGCTCTTGGGGAACTTATTCGCGGTCCGAGGGATTGGGACGACACCGATAAACTCATCTTT. Translation: CALGELIRGPRDWDDTDKLIF.

V usage is TRDV1 and J usage is TRDJ1, with D unclear. Trimming took off 0 bases at V and 3 bases at J, with 8 bases between the two ends. CDR1 TSWWSYY and CDR2 QGS come from the germline V gene. CDR3 size: 14 residues. Written as DNA, the CDR3 is TGTGCTCTTGGGGAACTTGGTCTCCCCGATAAACTCATCTTT. Protein sequence: CALGELGLPDKLIF.

This sequence joins TRDV1 and TRDJ1; D possibly corresponds to TRDD3 (5 bases). CDR1 and CDR2 from the germline V gene are TSWWSYY and QGS. The CDR3 length is 16 residues. Trimming left V 1 base short and J 2 bases short, with 14 bases between. The CDR3 region is CALGERPDWRTDKLIF. CDR3 nucleotides: TGTGCTCTTGGGGAACGCCCCGACTGGCGGACCGATAAACTCATCTTT.

The chain uses TRDV1 and TRDJ1; no clear D gene. CDR1 is TSWWSYY and CDR2 is QGS in the germline V gene. The CDR3 loop spans 17 amino acids. V lost 2 bases to trimming and J lost 0 bases, with 16 bases between them. CDR3: CALGENLVAADTDKLIF. CDR3 DNA sequence: TGTGCTCTTGGGGAAAACCTAGTCGCGGCCGACACCGATAAACTCATCTTT.

The chain joins TRDV1 to TRDJ1, with 10 bases fitting TRDD3. The CDR3 spans 22 residues. From germline, CDR1 is TSWWSYY and CDR2 QGS. The ends lost 1 base at V and 0 bases at J; junction bases unmatched: 20. The CDR3 is CALGERRRVLGDLTTYTDKLIF. In DNA form, the CDR3 reads TGTGCTCTTGGGGAACGTCGTCGAGTACTGGGGGATCTGACCACGTACACCGATAAACTCATCTTT.

The chain couples TRDV1 to TRDJ1, with D maybe TRDD2 (5 bases). Looked up from germline, CDR1 is TSWWSYY and CDR2 is QGS. CDR3 length equals 15 residues. V lost 0 bases, J lost 7 bases, and 15 bases lay in between. In DNA form, the CDR3 reads TGTGCTCTTGGGGAACTAATGAGCCTACGAGGTAAACTCATCTTT. This translates into CALGELMSLRGKLIF.

This clone came up a few times. The junction differs from germline at one of its ends, possibly a read error. Distinct nucleotide sequences in the sample also encode this CDR3. The rearrangement joins TRDV2 to TRDJ3; 9 positions match TRDD3. The V gene's germline CDR1 is GEAIGNYY and CDR2 EKD. This CDR3 comprises 22 residues. The CDR3 DNA reads as TGTGCCTGTGACCCCTACTGGGGGAATCCCAAGTGGAGCTCCTGGGACACCCGGCAGATGTTTTTC. It specifies CACDPYWGNPKWSSWDTRQMFF.

The rearrangement uses TRDV1 and TRDJ1; D is unclear. V gave up 0 bases and J gave up 0 bases, with 17 bases separating them. CDR1 and CDR2 (germline): TSWWSYY, QGS. The CDR3 covers 18 residues. CDR3 protein: CALGELLPDCQYTDKLIF. CDR3 DNA sequence: TGTGCTCTTGGGGAACTACTCCCGGACTGCCAGTACACCGATAAACTCATCTTT.

This clone has more than one count but fewer than ten. This chain joins TRDV1 and TRDJ2, with D tentatively TRDD3 (6 bases). Per the germline V gene, CDR1 is TSWWSYY and CDR2 is QGS. V lost 4 bases and J 0 bases, leaving 15 bases between the germline ends. This CDR3 comprises 17 residues. Here the CDR3 reads CALGGRGGTALTAQLFF. The CDR3 DNA is TGTGCTCTTGGGGGTCGCGGGGGGACAGCTTTGACAGCACAACTCTTCTTT.

There are a few counts of this clone. The rearrangement joins TRDV3 to TRDJ1; 11 nucleotides align to TRDD3. CDR1 and CDR2 (germline): TVYSNPD, GDNSRS (reference sequence). The CDR3 has 17 residues. V trimming: 4 bases; J trimming: 9 bases; junction bases outside the gene matches: 22. The CDR3: CAYNFLPTWGIRGQLIF. The CDR3 region has the DNA TGTGCCTATAACTTCCTACCTACGTGGGGGATACGTGGGCAACTCATCTTT.

The rearrangement uses TRDV1 and TRDJ1, with 9 bases identical to TRDD2. V shed 1 base, J shed 0 bases, and the junction held 6 bases outside the gene matches. This CDR3 region has 17 residues. Per the germline V gene, CDR1 is TSWWSYY and CDR2 is QGS. This CDR3 is CALGERPSYKYTDKLIF. The CDR3 bases are TGTGCTCTTGGGGAACGGCCTTCCTACAAGTACACCGATAAACTCATCTTT.